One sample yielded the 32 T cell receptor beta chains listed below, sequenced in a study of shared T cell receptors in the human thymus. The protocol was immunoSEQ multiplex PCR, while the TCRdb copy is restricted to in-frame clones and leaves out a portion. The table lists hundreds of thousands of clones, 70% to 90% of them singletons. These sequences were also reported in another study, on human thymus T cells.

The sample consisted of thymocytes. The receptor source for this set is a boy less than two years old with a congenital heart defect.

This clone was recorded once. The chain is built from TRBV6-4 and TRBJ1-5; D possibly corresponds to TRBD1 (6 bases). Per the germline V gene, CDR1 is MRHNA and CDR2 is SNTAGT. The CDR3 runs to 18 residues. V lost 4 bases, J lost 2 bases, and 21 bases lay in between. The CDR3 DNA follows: TGTGCCAGCAGTGTCAGAGCCCACAGGGTAGAAGGCAATCAGCCCCAGCATTTT. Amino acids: CASSVRAHRVEGNQPQHF.

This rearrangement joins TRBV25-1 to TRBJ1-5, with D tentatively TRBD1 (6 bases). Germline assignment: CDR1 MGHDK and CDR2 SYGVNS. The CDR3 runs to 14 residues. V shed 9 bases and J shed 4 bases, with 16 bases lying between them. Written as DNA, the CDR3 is TGTGCCAGGGACCGGGACAATGGTAATCAGCCCCAGCATTTT. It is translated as CARDRDNGNQPQHF.

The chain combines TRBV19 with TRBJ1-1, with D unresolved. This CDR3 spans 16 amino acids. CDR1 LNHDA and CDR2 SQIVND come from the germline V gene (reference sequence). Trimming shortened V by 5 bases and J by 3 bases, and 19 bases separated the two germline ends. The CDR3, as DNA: TGTGCCAGTAGTGAGGCCCACGTGGCCTCGGACACTGAAGCTTTCTTT. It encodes CASSEAHVASDTEAFF.

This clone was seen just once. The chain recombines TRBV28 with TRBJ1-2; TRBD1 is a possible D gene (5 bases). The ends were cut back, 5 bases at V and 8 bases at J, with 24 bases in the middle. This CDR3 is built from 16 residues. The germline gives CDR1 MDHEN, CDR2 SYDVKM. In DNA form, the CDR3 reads TGTGCCAGCAGTCCGGTCCCACAGCGGGGGGAAGGCGGCTACACCTTC. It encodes CASSPVPQRGEGGYTF.

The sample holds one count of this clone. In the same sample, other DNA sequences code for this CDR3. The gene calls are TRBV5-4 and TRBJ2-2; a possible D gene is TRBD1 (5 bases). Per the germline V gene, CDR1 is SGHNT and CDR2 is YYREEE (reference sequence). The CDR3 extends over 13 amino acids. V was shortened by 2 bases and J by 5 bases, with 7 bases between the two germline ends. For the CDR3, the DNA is TGTGCCAGCAGCTTAGGGGAAACCGGGGAGCTGTTTTTT. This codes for CASSLGETGELFF.

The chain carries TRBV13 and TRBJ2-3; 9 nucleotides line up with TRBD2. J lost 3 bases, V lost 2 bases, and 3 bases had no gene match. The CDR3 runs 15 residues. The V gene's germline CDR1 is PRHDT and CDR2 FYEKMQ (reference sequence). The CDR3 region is CASSLSSGSTDTQYF. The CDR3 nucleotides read TGTGCCAGCAGCTTAAGTAGCGGGAGTACAGATACGCAGTATTTT.

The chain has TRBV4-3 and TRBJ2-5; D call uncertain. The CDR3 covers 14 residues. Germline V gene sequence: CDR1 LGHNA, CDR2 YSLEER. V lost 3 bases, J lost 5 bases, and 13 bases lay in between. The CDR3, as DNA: TGCGCCAGCAGCCAGAGCGAAGTTGGGGAGACCCAGTACTTC. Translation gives CASSQSEVGETQYF.

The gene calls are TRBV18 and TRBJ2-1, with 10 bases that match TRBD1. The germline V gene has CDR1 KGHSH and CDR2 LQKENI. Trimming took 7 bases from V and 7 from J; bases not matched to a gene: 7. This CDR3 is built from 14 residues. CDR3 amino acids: CASCLTGGTNEQFF. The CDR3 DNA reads TGTGCCAGCTGCTTGACAGGGGGCACGAATGAGCAGTTCTTC.

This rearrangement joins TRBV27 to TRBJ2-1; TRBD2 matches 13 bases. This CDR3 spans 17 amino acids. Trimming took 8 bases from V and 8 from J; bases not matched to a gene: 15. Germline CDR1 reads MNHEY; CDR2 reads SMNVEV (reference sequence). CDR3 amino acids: CASGYLNRTSGSHEQFF. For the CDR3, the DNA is TGTGCCAGCGGTTATCTAAACCGGACTAGCGGGAGCCATGAGCAGTTCTTC.

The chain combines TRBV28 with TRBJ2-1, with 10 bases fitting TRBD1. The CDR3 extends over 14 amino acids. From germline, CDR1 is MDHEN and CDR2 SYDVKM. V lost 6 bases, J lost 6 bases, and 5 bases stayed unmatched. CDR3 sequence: CASRGTGALNEQFF. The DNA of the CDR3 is TGTGCCAGCAGAGGGACAGGGGCCCTCAATGAGCAGTTCTTC.

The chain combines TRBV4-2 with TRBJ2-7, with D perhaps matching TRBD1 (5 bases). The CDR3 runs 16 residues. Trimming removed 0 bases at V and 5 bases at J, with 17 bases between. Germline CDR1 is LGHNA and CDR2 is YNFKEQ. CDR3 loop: CASSQEWGLPSDEQYF. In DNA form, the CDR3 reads TGTGCCAGCAGCCAAGAGTGGGGCCTTCCTAGTGACGAGCAGTACTTC.

CDR3 in DNA: TGTGCCAGCAGCCTTGGGACTCGACGAAACCTAGCCAAAAACATTCAGTACTTC. Amino acid sequence: CASSLGTRRNLAKNIQYF. This chain connects TRBV7-8 to TRBJ2-4; D may be TRBD2 (6 bases). Looked up from germline, CDR1 is SGHVS and CDR2 is FQNEAQ. CDR3 length: 18 amino acids. The V and J ends lost 5 bases and 0 bases respectively, with 20 bases between them.

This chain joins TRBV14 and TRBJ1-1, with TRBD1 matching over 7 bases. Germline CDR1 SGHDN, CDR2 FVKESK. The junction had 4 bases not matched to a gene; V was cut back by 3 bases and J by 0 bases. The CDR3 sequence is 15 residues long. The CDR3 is CASSHDRDLNTEAFF. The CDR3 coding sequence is TGTGCCAGCAGCCATGACAGGGATCTGAACACTGAAGCTTTCTTT.

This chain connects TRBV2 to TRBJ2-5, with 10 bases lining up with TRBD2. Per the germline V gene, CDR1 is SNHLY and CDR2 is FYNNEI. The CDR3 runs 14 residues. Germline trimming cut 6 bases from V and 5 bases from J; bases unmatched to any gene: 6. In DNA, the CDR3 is TGTGCCAGCAGGGACGGGACTAGCGACGAGACCCAGTACTTC. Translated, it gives CASRDGTSDETQYF.

The CDR3 region is CASSRALFGQSRPLHF. In DNA form, the CDR3 reads TGCGCCAGCAGCCGCGCGCTTTTTGGACAGAGCAGACCCCTCCACTTT. V gene TRBV5-1 combines with J gene TRBJ1-6; TRBD1 might be the D (6 bases). The CDR3 has 16 amino acids. Trimming took off 4 bases at V and 12 bases at J, with 23 bases between the two ends. In germline, CDR1 is SGHRS, CDR2 YFSETQ.

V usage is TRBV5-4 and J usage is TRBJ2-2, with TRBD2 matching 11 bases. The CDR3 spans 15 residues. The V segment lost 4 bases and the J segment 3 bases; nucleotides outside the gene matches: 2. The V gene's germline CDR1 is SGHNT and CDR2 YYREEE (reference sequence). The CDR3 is CASSMGLADTGELFF. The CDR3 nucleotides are TGTGCCAGCAGCATGGGACTAGCGGACACCGGGGAGCTGTTTTTT.

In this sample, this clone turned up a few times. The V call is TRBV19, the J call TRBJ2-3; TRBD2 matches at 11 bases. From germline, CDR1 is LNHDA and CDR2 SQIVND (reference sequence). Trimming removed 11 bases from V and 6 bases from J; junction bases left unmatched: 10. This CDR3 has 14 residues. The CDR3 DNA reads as TGTGCCTCCGGGGCTAGCGGGGGGAAGGATACGCAGTATTTT. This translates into CASGASGGKDTQYF. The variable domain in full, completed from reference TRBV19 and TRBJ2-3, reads DGGITQSPKYLFRKEGQNVTLSCEQNLNHDAMYWYRQDPGQGLRLIYYSQIVNDFQKGDIAEGYSVSREKKESFPLTVTSAQKNPTAFYLCASGASGGKDTQYFGPGTRLTVL.

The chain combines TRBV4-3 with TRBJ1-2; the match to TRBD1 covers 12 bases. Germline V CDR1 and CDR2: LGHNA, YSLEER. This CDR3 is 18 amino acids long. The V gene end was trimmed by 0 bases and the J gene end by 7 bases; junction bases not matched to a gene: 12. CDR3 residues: CASSQEGRDRGLSFGYTF. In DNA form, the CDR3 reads TGCGCCAGCAGCCAAGAGGGACGGGACAGGGGGCTTTCTTTTGGCTACACCTTC.

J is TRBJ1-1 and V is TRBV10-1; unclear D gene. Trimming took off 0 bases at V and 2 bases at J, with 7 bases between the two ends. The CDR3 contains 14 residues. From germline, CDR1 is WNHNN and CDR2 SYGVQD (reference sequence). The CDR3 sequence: CASSESEGNTEAFF. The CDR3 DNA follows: TGCGCCAGCAGTGAGTCAGAGGGTAACACTGAAGCTTTCTTT.

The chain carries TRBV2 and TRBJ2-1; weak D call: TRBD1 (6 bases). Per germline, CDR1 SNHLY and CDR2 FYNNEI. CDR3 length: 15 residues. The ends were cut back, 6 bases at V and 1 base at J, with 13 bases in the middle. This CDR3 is CASRNRVRSYNEQFF. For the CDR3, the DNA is TGTGCCAGCAGGAACAGGGTTCGGTCCTACAATGAGCAGTTCTTC. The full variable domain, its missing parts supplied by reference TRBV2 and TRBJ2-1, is EPEVTQTPSHQVTQMGQEVILRCVPISNHLYFYWYRQILGQKVEFLVSFYNNEISEKSEIFDDQFSVERPDGSNFTLKIRSTKLEDSAMYFCASRNRVRSYNEQFFGPGTRLTVL.

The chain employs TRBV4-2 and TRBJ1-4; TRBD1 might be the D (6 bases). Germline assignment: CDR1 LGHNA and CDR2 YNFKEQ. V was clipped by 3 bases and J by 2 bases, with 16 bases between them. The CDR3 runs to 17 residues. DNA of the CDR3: TGTGCCAGCAGCCAGGACGCGGGGGGCGTCACTAATGAAAAACTGTTTTTT. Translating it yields CASSQDAGGVTNEKLFF.

In nucleotides, the CDR3 is TGTGCCTGGAGTGACTGGGACAGGGGCGGCGAGCAGTACTTC. Its translation is CAWSDWDRGGEQYF. J is TRBJ2-7 and V is TRBV30; 10 bases fit TRBD1. After removal of 1 base from V and 6 bases from J, the junction contained 6 bases not matched to a gene. CDR1 is GTSNPN and CDR2 is SVGIG in the germline V gene (reference sequence). The CDR3 runs to 14 residues.

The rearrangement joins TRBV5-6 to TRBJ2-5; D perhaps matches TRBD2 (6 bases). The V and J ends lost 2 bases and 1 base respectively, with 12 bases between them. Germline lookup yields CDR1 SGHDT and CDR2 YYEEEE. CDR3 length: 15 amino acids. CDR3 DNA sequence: TGTGCCAGCAGCTTTGAGCGGGTTCGCCAAGAGACCCAGTACTTC. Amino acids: CASSFERVRQETQYF.

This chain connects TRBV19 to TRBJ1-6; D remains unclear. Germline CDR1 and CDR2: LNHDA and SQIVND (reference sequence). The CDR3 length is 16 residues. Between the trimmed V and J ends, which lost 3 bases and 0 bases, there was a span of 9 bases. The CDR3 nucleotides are TGTGCCAGTAGTATTGAGTTGAGCTCCTATAATTCACCCCTCCACTTT. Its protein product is CASSIELSSYNSPLHF.

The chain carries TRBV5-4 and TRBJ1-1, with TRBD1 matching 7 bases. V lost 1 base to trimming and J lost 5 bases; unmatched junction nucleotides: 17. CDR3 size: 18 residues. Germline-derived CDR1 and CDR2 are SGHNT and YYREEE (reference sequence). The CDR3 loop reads CASSLRAQQGKRVTEAFF. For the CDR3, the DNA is TGTGCCAGCAGCTTGAGGGCCCAACAGGGGAAGAGAGTTACTGAAGCTTTCTTT.

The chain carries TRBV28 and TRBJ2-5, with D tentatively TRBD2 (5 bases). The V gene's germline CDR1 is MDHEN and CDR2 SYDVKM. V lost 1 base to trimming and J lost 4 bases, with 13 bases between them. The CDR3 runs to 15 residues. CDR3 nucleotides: TGTGCCAGCAGTTTATATACTCCAGGAGGAGAGACCCAGTACTTC. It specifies CASSLYTPGGETQYF.

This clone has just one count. The CDR3, as DNA: TGTGCCAGCACCGGTAGGACAGCTAAAAACATTCAGTACTTC. Translating it yields CASTGRTAKNIQYF. The chain carries TRBV2 and TRBJ2-4; possibly TRBD1 for D (6 bases). The V gene lost 7 bases and the J gene lost 4 bases, with 14 bases spanning the gap. The CDR3 contains 14 residues. Looked up from germline, CDR1 is SNHLY and CDR2 is FYNNEI.

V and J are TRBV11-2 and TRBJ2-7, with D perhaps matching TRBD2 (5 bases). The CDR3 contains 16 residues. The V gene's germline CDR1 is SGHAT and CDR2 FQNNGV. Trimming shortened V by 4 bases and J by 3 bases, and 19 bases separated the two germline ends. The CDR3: CASSYARARRYYEQYF. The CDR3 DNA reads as TGTGCCAGCAGCTATGCCCGGGCCAGGAGGTACTACGAGCAGTACTTC.

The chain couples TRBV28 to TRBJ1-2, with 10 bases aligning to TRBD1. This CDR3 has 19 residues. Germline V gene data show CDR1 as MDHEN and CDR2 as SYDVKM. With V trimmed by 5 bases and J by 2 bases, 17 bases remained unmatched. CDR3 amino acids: CASSRDRGTAGGRNYGYTF. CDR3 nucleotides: TGTGCCAGCAGTCGGGACAGGGGTACCGCGGGTGGGAGGAACTATGGCTACACCTTC.

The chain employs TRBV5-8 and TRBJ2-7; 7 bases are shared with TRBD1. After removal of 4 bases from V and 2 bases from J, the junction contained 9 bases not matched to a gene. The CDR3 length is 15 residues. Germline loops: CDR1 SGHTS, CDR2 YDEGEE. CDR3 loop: CASSPPGGEAYEQYF. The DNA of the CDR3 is TGTGCCAGCAGCCCCCCAGGGGGTGAAGCCTACGAGCAGTACTTC.

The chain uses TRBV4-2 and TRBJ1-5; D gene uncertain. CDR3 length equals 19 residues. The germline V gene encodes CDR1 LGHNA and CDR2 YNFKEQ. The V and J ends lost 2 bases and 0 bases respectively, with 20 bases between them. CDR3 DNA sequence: TGTGCCAGCAGCCAACCCTCCGGTGAGGGAGGTGGTAGCAATCAGCCCCAGCATTTT. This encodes CASSQPSGEGGGSNQPQHF.

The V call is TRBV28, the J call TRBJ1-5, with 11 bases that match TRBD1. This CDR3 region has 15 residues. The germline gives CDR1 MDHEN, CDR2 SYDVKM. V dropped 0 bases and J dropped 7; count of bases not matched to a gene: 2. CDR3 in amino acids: CASSLWDRGLQPQHF. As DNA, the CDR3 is TGTGCCAGCAGTTTATGGGACAGGGGGCTACAGCCCCAGCATTTT.